This T cell receptor (beta chain) is from a study of T cell clonotyping in hematopoietic cell transplantation. Profiling relied on immunoSEQ multiplex PCR, and the TCRdb table lists in-frame clones only, not all of them. The data contain fewer than 20,000 clones, around 71% of them singletons. The CDR3 loop spans 12 amino acids. The V gene lost 5 bases and the J gene lost 8 bases, with 13 bases spanning the gap. CDR1 is GTSNPN and CDR2 is SVGIG in the germline V gene (reference sequence). This clone showed up just a few times. The chain employs TRBV30 and TRBJ2-4; D may be TRBD1 (5 bases). This TCR was recovered from a woman in her fifties or sixties in good health. Some clones in this sample may be carry-over from other donors' samples. The sequenced material came from peripheral blood mononuclear cells. CDR3 protein: CAWGALGDIQYF. In DNA form, the CDR3 reads TGTGCCTGGGGGGCCCTAGGGGACATTCAGTACTTC.